These T cell receptor beta chains were read from a single sample in a study of T cells after posttransplantation cyclophosphamide. The data were produced by immunoSEQ multiplex PCR, yet TCRdb's version contains in-frame clones alone and is incomplete. The table lists under 40,000 clones, no singletons, with around 6.5% in the top ten. Sequenced material: PBMCs. All receptors come from a woman in her forties or fifties in good health and a related stem cell transplant donor. Both conserved end residues are trimmed from each CDR3. Only some rows state a clone size, as once, few, many or a class for expanded clones.

>13|TRBJ2-5|many|TRBV19
ASTPLPGVWETQY
>13|TRBJ2-1|many|TRBV5-1
ASSLGLAGVGEQF
>13|TRBJ2-5|few|TRBV5-1
ASTVNPGGQETQY
>14|TRBJ1-5|many|TRBV7-2
ASSLAGGYSNQPQH
>11|TRBJ1-4|many|TRBV12-3/TRBV12-4
ASRQGLIEKLF
>16|TRBJ2-7|many|TRBV11-2
ASSLELGLAGETYEQY
>13|TRBJ2-1|NA|TRBV12-3/TRBV12-4
ASSFTSGNYNEQF
>13|TRBJ2-3|NA|TRBV7-3
ASSSQGQKTDTQY
>15|TRBJ2-3|NA|TRBV30
AWSVGWASGRSDTQY
>10|TRBJ2-7|many|TRBV2
ASSEQGYEQY
>10|TRBJ2-3|NA|TRBV18
ASSPGGDTQY